This T cell receptor beta chain is drawn from a study of blood T cell repertoires in COVID-19. Sequencing used immunoSEQ multiplex PCR; TCRdb keeps in-frame clones, though not all of them. The table records fewer than 100,000 clones, about 83% of them present only once. V lost 9 bases, J lost 2 bases, and 17 bases lay in between. The CDR3 extends over 14 amino acids. Germline V gene lookup returns CDR1 MNHEY and CDR2 SMNVEV (reference sequence). The chain links TRBV27 to TRBJ2-7; TRBD1 is a possible D gene (6 bases). The material sequenced was peripheral blood. This clonotype originated in a human donor in a cohort sampled during active COVID-19. CDR3 sequence: CASAARDTTYEQYF. The CDR3 DNA follows: TGTGCCAGTGCCGCAAGGGACACAACCTACGAGCAGTACTTC.